The 14 T cell receptor beta chains reported below all come from one sample, sequenced in a study of post-analysis software for immune sequencing data. Which antigens these TCRs recognize remains unknown. Unique molecular identifiers were built into the TCR beta cDNA libraries. MiXCR was run by TCRdb on the PCR reads, yielding one entry per CDR3 protein. This table has approximately 400,000 distinct CDR3 sequences, roughly 35% appearing once. Whole-study results and caveats: Roughly 5 TRBV segments (TRBV5-6, TRBV5-1 and TRBV20-1 among them) occurred more frequently in patients than in controls.

Sequencing was performed on blood. These TCRs come from a girl between 10 and 17 years old with multiple sclerosis.

This chain links TRBV30 with TRBJ2-1, with TRBD2 matching 12 bases. This CDR3 region has 17 residues. From germline, CDR1 is GTSNPN and CDR2 SVGIG (reference sequence). V was pared by 2 bases and J by 6 bases, with 11 bases of the junction left unmatched. The CDR3 nucleotides read TGTGCCTGGAGTACAGGCCCTCTAGCGGGGGGGCCCAATGAGCAGTTCTTC. Translated, it gives CAWSTGPLAGGPNEQFF.

This clonotype was detected a few times. The V call is TRBV5-5, the J call TRBJ2-1; the D gene is possibly TRBD2 (7 bases). Per the germline V gene, CDR1 is SGHKS and CDR2 is YYEKEE (reference sequence). The CDR3 length is 15 residues. Trimming cost V 1 base and J 7 bases, with 15 bases left between them. The CDR3 loop reads CASSLFTGRGNEQFF. CDR3 DNA: TGTGCCAGCAGCTTGTTTACAGGGAGGGGGAATGAGCAGTTCTTC.

The chain links TRBV6-2 or TRBV6-3 to TRBJ1-5; 9 bases match TRBD1. This CDR3 spans 16 amino acids. V lost 5 bases and J lost 5; bases outside the gene matches: 10. Germline CDR1 reads MNHEY; CDR2 reads SVGEGT. In nucleotides, the CDR3 is TGTGCCAGCAGTCCCTGGGACAGGGTGATATATCAGCCCCAGCATTTT. Protein: CASSPWDRVIYQPQHF.

Note on this clonotype: Relative to the germline gene, one junction end is altered; a read error may explain this. The genes are TRBV20-1 and TRBJ2-7; TRBD1 matches at 8 bases. This CDR3 is 15 amino acids long. The germline gives CDR1 DFQATT, CDR2 SNEGSKA (reference sequence). This CDR3 is CSVPWGQVNSYEQYF. DNA for the CDR3: TGCAGTGTTCCCTGGGGACAGGTAAACTCCTATGAGCAGTACTTC.

This clonotype occurred a few times. The V and J genes are TRBV11-2 and TRBJ2-5; D may correspond to TRBD1 or TRBD2 (6 bases each). Per germline, CDR1 SGHAT and CDR2 FQNNGV. The CDR3 spans 15 residues. Trimming pared 1 base from V and 5 bases from J, leaving 14 bases between. DNA for the CDR3: TGTGCCAGCAGCTTAGTCGGGGGCACATGGGAGACCCAGTACTTC. Protein product: CASSLVGGTWETQYF.

In its sample, this clonotype was seen once. This chain uses TRBV7-6 with TRBJ1-1; D is ambiguous. Looked up from germline, CDR1 is SGHVS and CDR2 is FNYEAQ. V was pared by 3 bases and J by 0 bases, with 5 bases between. This CDR3 has 13 residues. This CDR3 reads CASSLMMNTEAFF. The CDR3 DNA sequence: TGTGCCAGCAGCTTGATGATGAACACTGAAGCTTTCTTT.

This clonotype has more than one count but fewer than ten. This chain connects TRBV7-2 to TRBJ1-1, with a possible D match to TRBD1 (6 bases). This CDR3 is 19 amino acids long. The ends were cut back, 5 bases at V and 4 bases at J, with 29 bases in the middle. The germline gives CDR1 SGHTA, CDR2 FQGNSA. The CDR3: CASSRRWDRFVRGGTEAFF. The CDR3 bases are TGTGCCAGCAGCCGACGCTGGGATCGCTTCGTCCGAGGGGGCACTGAAGCTTTCTTT.

This clonotype was counted a few times. The chain joins TRBV9 to TRBJ2-1; 8 nucleotides agree with TRBD2. The germline gives CDR1 SGDLS, CDR2 YYNGEE. V was clipped by 0 bases and J by 2 bases; unmatched bases: 4. The CDR3 totals 16 residues. CDR3 residues: CASSVGERGPYNEQFF. The CDR3 DNA follows: TGTGCCAGCAGCGTAGGTGAGCGGGGGCCCTACAATGAGCAGTTCTTC. Based on the CDR3 plus reference TRBV9 and TRBJ2-1, the full variable domain is DSGVTQTPKHLITATGQRVTLRCSPRSGDLSVYWYQQSLDQGLQFLIQYYNGEERAKGNILERFSAQQFPDLHSELNLSSLELGDSALYFCASSVGERGPYNEQFFGPGTRLTVL.

This clonotype was counted between two and nine times. The V call is TRBV20-1, the J call TRBJ1-4, with no clear D. CDR3 length: 14 amino acids. With 3 bases removed from V and 0 bases from J, the gap between germline ends came to 8 bases. Germline lookup yields CDR1 DFQATT and CDR2 SNEGSKA (reference sequence). This chain's CDR3 is CSASPGATNEKLFF. The CDR3 DNA reads as TGCAGTGCTAGTCCGGGCGCAACTAATGAAAAACTGTTTTTT.

The count of this clonotype is one. The chain is built from TRBV29-1 and TRBJ2-1; TRBD2 matches at 11 bases. The V gene end was trimmed by 5 bases and the J gene end by 6 bases; junction bases not matched to a gene: 6. Germline V gene sequence: CDR1 SQVTM, CDR2 ANQGSEA. This CDR3 has 14 amino acids. The CDR3 DNA follows: TGCAGCGTTTCAATAGCGGGAGGGCCCAATGAGCAGTTCTTC. Translation: CSVSIAGGPNEQFF.

The chain carries TRBV29-1 and TRBJ2-1; D remains ambiguous. CDR1 and CDR2 from the germline V gene are SQVTM and ANQGSEA. V was shortened by 0 bases and J by 12 bases, with 6 bases between the two germline ends. The CDR3 runs to 10 residues. CDR3 sequence reads: CSVEEPGQFF. The CDR3 region has the DNA TGCAGCGTTGAAGAACCCGGGCAGTTCTTC.

The CDR3 protein is CASSNRPTGSKGNQPQHF. In nucleotides, the CDR3 is TGTGCCAGCAGCAATCGCCCGACAGGGTCGAAGGGCAATCAGCCCCAGCATTTT. The chain couples TRBV12-3 or TRBV12-4 to TRBJ1-5; 7 nucleotides align to TRBD1. The ends lost 6 bases at V and 2 bases at J; junction bases unmatched: 16. The CDR3 sequence is 18 residues long.

The rearrangement uses TRBV7-2 and TRBJ1-2; 7 positions agree with TRBD1. V was pared by 4 bases and J by 7 bases, with 6 bases of the junction left unmatched. The germline V gene encodes CDR1 SGHTA and CDR2 FQGNSA. This CDR3 region has 13 residues. CDR3 sequence reads: CASSSDRVGGYTF. CDR3 nucleotides: TGTGCCAGCAGCTCTGACAGGGTGGGTGGCTACACCTTC.

This rearrangement joins TRBV20-1 to TRBJ1-5; 7 positions agree with TRBD1. The germline V gene encodes CDR1 DFQATT and CDR2 SNEGSKA (reference sequence). The CDR3 sequence is 14 residues long. V shed 6 bases and J 8 bases; nucleotides not matched to a gene: 13. CDR3 loop: CSASDREERKPQHF. The CDR3 DNA follows: TGCAGTGCCAGCGACAGGGAGGAAAGGAAGCCCCAGCATTTT.